The 7 T cell receptor beta chains in this list originate from one sample, sequenced in a study of blood T cells in healthy people across ages. A J-beta primer mix and a sample-barcoded 5' primer were used in a second PCR of about 6 to 12 cycles. TCRdb redid the calling of the 5' RACE reads with MiXCR, one entry per CDR3 protein. The table shows 550,000 to 800,000 distinct CDR3 sequences, with roughly 30% occurring only once. The sample was blood. The receptors originated from a woman older than 75 in good health.

This clonotype was seen a few times. A single base separates this from a much larger clone, so it may be a read error. The chain combines TRBV5-1 with TRBJ2-7; D tentatively reads TRBD1 or TRBD2 (6 bases each). The CDR3 has 16 residues. The germline V gene encodes CDR1 SGHRS and CDR2 YFSETQ. Trimming left V 1 base short and J 7 bases short, with 21 bases between. The CDR3 reads CASSLWNGGLLNEQYF. Here the CDR3 DNA reads TGCGCCAGCAGCTTGTGGAACGGGGGCCTTTTGAATGAGCAGTACTTC.

About this clonotype: A single base separates this from a much larger clone, so it may be a read error. The chain employs TRBV18 and TRBJ2-7, with a possible D match to TRBD1 (7 bases). Germline V lookup: CDR1 KGHSH, CDR2 LQKENI. Trimming stripped 5 bases from V and 2 bases from J, with 13 bases between. This CDR3 region has 14 residues. The CDR3 sequence is CASSAGTAPYEQYF. The CDR3 region has the DNA TGTGCCAGCTCAGCGGGGACAGCTCCCTACGAGCAGTACTTC.

This chain connects TRBV20-1 to TRBJ2-1; TRBD2 aligns across 11 bases. Germline V gene lookup returns CDR1 DFQATT and CDR2 SNEGSKA (reference sequence). This CDR3 region has 12 residues. CDR3 sequence: CSRTSGPTKQFF. CDR3 DNA: TGCAGCCGGACTAGCGGGCCAACTAAGCAGTTCTTC.

This clonotype was found many times. This chain connects TRBV7-8 to TRBJ1-5, with 8 bases matching TRBD1. This CDR3 has 17 amino acids. CDR1 and CDR2 (germline): SGHVS, FQNEAQ. V lost 2 bases to trimming and J lost 2 bases; unmatched junction nucleotides: 8. This CDR3 reads CASSLRMTGDGNQPQHF. CDR3 DNA: TGTGCCAGCAGCTTAAGGATGACAGGGGATGGCAATCAGCCCCAGCATTTT.

In its sample, this clonotype was seen many times. The chain is built from TRBV27 and TRBJ1-5; 7 nucleotides match TRBD1. Germline V CDR1 and CDR2: MNHEY, SMNVEV (reference sequence). J was trimmed by 0 bases and V by 5 bases; bases with no gene match: 10. This CDR3 has 17 residues. DNA of the CDR3: TGTGCCAGCAGTGACAGGGACGCCCTTTATAGCAATCAGCCCCAGCATTTT. The encoded protein is CASSDRDALYSNQPQHF.

In its sample, this clonotype was seen many times. V is TRBV7-8 and J is TRBJ2-7; possible D gene TRBD2, 6 bases. V was clipped by 5 bases and J by 0 bases, with 14 bases between them. The CDR3 contains 15 residues. CDR1 is SGHVS and CDR2 is FQNEAQ in the germline V gene. Written as DNA, the CDR3 is TGTGCCAGCAGCGGAGGGATTCAGCCCTCCTACGAGCAGTACTTC. Its translation: CASSGGIQPSYEQYF.

This clonotype was seen ten or more times. Compared with germline, one end of the junction differs, possibly owing to a read error. V gene TRBV7-2 combines with J gene TRBJ1-5; possibly TRBD1 for D (5 bases). This CDR3 has 13 amino acids. The germline CDR1 and CDR2 sequences are SGHTA and FQGNSA. The CDR3 sequence: CASSLDSPQPQHF. CDR3 bases: TGTGCCAGCAGTTTAGACAGTCCCCAGCCCCAGCATTTT.